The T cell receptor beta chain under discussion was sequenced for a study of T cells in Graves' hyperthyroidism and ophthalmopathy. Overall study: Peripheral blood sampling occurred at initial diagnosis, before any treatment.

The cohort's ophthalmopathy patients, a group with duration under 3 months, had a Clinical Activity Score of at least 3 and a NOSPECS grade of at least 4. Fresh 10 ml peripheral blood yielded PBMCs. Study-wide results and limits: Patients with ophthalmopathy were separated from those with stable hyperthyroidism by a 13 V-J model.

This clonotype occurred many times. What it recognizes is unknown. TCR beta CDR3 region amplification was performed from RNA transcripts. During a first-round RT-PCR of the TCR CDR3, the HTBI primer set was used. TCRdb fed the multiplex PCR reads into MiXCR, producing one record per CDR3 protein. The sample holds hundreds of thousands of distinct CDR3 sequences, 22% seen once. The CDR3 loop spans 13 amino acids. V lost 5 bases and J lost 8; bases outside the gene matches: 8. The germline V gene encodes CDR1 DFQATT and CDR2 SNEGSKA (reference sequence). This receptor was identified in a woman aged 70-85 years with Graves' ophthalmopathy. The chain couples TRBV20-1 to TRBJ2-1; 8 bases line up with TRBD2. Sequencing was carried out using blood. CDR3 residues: CSARGLALDEQFF. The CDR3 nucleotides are TGCAGTGCTCGAGGACTAGCATTGGATGAGCAGTTCTTC.